The entry below gives a single TCR beta chain sequence along with its context. Its target is unknown. Generated by immunoSEQ multiplex PCR, the TCRdb table keeps only in-frame clones and is missing some. The sample records tens of thousands of clones, about 92% being singletons. The CDR3 has 16 amino acids. V shed 3 bases and J shed 0 bases, with 11 bases lying between them. Germline CDR1 MNHEY, CDR2 SMNVEV (reference sequence). This record belongs to a study of T cell responses to AZD1222 COVID-19 vaccine. Study-level points and caveats: Vaccine-associated CD4 TCRs ranged over spike, dominating at 160-218 and 743-854. It should be noted that donors were predominantly white British and more often female, and clonal diversity was possibly underestimated.

Material: peripheral blood, obtained on day 0 of AZD1222 vaccination. The TCR was taken from an adult in good health. V is TRBV27 and J is TRBJ1-4; D is possibly TRBD1 (6 bases). CDR3 sequence: CASSFTGQPTNEKLFF. The CDR3 nucleotides are TGTGCCAGCAGTTTCACTGGACAGCCAACTAATGAAAAACTGTTTTTT.